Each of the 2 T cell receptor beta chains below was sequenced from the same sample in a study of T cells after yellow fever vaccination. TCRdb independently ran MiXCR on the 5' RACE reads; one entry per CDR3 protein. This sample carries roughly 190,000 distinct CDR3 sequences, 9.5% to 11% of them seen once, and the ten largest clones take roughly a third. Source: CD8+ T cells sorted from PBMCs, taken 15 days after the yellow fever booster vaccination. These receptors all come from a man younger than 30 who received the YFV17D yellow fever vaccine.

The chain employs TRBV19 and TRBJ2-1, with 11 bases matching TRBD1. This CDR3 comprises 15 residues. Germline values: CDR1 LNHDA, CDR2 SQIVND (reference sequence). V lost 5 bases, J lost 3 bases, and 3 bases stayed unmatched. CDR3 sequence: CASSSGTGGYNEQFF. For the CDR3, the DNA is TGTGCCAGTAGTTCCGGGACAGGGGGCTACAATGAGCAGTTCTTC.

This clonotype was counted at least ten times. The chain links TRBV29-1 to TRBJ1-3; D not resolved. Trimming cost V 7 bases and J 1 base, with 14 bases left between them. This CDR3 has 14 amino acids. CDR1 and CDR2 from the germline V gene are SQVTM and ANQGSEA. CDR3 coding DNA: TGCAGCGCCGAAGCGGGAAGATCTGGAAACACCATATATTTT. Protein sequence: CSAEAGRSGNTIYF.